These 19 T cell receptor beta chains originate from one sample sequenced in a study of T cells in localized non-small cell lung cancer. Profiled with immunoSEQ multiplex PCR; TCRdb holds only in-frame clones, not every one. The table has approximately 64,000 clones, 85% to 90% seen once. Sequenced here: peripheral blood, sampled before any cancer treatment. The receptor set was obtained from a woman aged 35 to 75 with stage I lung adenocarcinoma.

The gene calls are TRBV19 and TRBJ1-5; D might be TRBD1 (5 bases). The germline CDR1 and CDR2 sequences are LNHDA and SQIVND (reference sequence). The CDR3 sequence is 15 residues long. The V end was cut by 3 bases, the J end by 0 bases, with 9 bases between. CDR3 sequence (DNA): TGTGCCAGTAGTATTACCGGGACTAGCAATCAGCCCCAGCATTTT. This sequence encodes CASSITGTSNQPQHF.

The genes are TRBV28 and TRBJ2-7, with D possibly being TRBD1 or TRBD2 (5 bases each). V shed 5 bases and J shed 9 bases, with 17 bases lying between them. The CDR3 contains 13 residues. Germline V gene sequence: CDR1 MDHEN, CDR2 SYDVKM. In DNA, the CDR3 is TGTGCCAGCAGTGAGGGGCGGATAGTTTCGCAGTACTTC. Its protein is CASSEGRIVSQYF.

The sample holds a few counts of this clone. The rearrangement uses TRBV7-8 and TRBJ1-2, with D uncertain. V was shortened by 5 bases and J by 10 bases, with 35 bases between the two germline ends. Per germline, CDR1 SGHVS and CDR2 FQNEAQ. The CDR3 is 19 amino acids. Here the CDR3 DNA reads TGTGCCAGCAGCCCAGTCGACGGAGCCTCTGAGGGCTGGCATCTGGACTACACCTTC. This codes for CASSPVDGASEGWHLDYTF.

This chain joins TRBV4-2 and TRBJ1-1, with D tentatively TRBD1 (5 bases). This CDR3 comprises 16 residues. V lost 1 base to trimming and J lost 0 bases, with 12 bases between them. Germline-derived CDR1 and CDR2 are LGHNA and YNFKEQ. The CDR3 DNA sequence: TGTGCCAGCAGCCAAGTTCAGGGACGGCTGAACACTGAAGCTTTCTTT. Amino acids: CASSQVQGRLNTEAFF.

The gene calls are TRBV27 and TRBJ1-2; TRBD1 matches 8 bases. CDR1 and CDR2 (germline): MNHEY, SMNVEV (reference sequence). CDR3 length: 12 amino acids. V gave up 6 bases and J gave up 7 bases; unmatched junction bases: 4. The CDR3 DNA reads TGTGCCAGCAGCAATGACAGGGGTGGCTACACCTTC. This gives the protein CASSNDRGGYTF.

This CDR3 is CASRRATGVNTGELFF. CDR3 nucleotides: TGTGCCAGCAGGCGTGCGACAGGAGTTAACACCGGGGAGCTGTTTTTT. V gene TRBV14 combines with J gene TRBJ2-2; D is perhaps TRBD1 (6 bases). The CDR3 covers 16 residues. V lost 6 bases and J 2 bases, leaving 16 bases between the germline ends. The germline CDR1 and CDR2 sequences are SGHDN and FVKESK.

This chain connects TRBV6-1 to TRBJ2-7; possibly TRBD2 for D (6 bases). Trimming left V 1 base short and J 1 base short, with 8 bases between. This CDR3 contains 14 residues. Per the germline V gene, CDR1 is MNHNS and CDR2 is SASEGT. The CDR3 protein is CASSEGRGSYEQYF. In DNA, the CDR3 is TGTGCCAGCAGTGAAGGACGGGGGTCCTACGAGCAGTACTTC.

CDR3 in amino acids: CASTRGPPYNEQFF. DNA for the CDR3: TGTGCCAGTACCCGGGGGCCACCCTACAATGAGCAGTTCTTC. The chain joins TRBV19 to TRBJ2-1; D possibly uses TRBD1 or TRBD2 (6 bases each). V was trimmed by 7 bases and J by 2 bases, leaving 12 bases between them. The CDR3 totals 14 residues. The germline gives CDR1 LNHDA, CDR2 SQIVND (reference sequence).

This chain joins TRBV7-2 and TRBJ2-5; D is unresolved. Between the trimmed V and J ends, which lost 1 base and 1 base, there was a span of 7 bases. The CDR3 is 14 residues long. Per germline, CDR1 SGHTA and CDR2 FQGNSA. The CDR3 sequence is CASSLVSTQETQYF. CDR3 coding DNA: TGTGCCAGCAGCTTAGTTAGTACCCAAGAGACCCAGTACTTC.

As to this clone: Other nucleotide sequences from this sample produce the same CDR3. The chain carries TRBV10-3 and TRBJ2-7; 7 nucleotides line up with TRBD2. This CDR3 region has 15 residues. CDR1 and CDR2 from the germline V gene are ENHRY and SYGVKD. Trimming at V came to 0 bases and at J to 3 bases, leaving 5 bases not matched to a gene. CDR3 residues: CAISESTGGFYEQYF. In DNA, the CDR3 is TGTGCCATCAGTGAGTCGACGGGGGGTTTCTACGAGCAGTACTTC.

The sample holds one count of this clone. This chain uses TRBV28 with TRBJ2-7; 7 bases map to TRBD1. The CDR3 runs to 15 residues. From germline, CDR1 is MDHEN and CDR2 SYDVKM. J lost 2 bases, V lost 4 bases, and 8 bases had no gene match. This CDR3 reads CASSSTGVPPYEQYF. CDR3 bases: TGTGCCAGCAGTTCAACAGGGGTTCCACCCTACGAGCAGTACTTC.

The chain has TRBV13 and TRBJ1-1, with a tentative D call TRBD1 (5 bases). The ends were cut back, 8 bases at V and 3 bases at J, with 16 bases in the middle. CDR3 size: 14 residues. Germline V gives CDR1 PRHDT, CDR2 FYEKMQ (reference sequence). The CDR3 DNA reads TGTGCCAGCCGATTCCGGGGGTCCCACACTGAAGCTTTCTTT. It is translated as CASRFRGSHTEAFF.

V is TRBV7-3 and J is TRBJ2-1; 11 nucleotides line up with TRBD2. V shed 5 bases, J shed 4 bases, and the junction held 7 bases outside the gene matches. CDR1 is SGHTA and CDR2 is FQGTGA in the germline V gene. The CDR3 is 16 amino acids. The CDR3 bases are TGTGCCAGCAGCCCCTTAGCGGGAGGGATATACAATGAGCAGTTCTTC. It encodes CASSPLAGGIYNEQFF.

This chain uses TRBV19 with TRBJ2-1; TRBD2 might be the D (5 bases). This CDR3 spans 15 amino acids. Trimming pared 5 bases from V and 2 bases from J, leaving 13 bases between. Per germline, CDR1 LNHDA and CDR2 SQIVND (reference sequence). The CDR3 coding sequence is TGTGCCAGTAGTCTAGCCCGTATTACCTACAATGAGCAGTTCTTC. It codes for CASSLARITYNEQFF.

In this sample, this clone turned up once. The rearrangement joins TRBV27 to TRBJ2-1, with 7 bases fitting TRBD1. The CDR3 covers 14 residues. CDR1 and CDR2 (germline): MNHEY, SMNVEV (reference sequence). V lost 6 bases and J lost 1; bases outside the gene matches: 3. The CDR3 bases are TGTGCCAGCAGCGAGGGGGCTTCCTACAATGAGCAGTTCTTC. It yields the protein CASSEGASYNEQFF.

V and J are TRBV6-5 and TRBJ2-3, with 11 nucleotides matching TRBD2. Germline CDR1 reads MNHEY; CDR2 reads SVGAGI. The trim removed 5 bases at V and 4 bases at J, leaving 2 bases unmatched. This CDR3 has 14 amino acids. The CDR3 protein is CASSRSGGADTQYF. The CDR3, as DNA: TGTGCCAGCAGTCGTAGCGGGGGGGCAGATACGCAGTATTTT.

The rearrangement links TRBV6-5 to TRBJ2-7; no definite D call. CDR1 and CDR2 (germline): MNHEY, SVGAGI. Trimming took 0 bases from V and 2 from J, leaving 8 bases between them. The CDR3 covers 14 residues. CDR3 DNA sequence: TGTGCCAGCAGTTACTCGTACGAGACCTACGAGCAGTACTTC. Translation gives CASSYSYETYEQYF.

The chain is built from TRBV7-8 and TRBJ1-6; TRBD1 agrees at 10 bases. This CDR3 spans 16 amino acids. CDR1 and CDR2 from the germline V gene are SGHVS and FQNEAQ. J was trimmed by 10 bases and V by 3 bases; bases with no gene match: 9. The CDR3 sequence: CASSFKPGQGNSPLHF. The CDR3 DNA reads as TGTGCCAGCAGCTTTAAACCGGGACAGGGGAACTCACCCCTCCACTTT.

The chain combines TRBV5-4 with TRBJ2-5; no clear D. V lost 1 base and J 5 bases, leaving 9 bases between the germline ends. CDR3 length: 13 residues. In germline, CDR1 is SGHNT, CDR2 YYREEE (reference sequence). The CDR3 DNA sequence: TGTGCCAGCAGCTTGTTTGTGGGGGAGACCCAGTACTTC. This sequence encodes CASSLFVGETQYF. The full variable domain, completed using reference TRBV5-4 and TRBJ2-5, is ETGVTQSPTHLIKTRGQQVTLRCSSQSGHNTVSWYQQALGQGPQFIFQYYREEENGRGNFPPRFSGLQFPNYSSELNVNALELDDSALYLCASSLFVGETQYFGPGTRLLVL.